The 8 T cell receptor beta chains reported below all come from one sample, sequenced in a study of T cell responses to AZD1222 COVID-19 vaccine. Generated by immunoSEQ multiplex PCR, the TCRdb table keeps only in-frame clones and is missing some. The sample records tens of thousands of clones, around 84% being singletons. The sample in question was peripheral blood, obtained on day 0 of AZD1222 vaccination. The origin of the receptors is an adult in good health.

This chain connects TRBV4-3 to TRBJ1-1; 8 bases align to TRBD1. Germline values: CDR1 LGHNA, CDR2 YSLEER. Losses at the gene ends were 5 bases for V and 7 bases for J; bases not matched to a gene: 3. This CDR3 spans 12 amino acids. The chain's CDR3 is CASSSQGGEAFF. For the CDR3, the DNA is TGCGCCAGCAGCTCACAGGGGGGTGAAGCTTTCTTT.

A remark on this clone: Within the sample, other DNA sequences also encode this same CDR3. The CDR3 nucleotides are TGTGCCAGCAGCGCGGGGAGTGGTACAGATACGCAGTATTTT. Protein product: CASSAGSGTDTQYF. The V gene is TRBV5-8, the J gene TRBJ2-3; D might be TRBD2 (6 bases). CDR1 is SGHTS and CDR2 is YDEGEE in the germline V gene. The ends were cut back, 4 bases at V and 3 bases at J, with 12 bases in the middle. CDR3 length equals 14 residues.

This clone was seen a single time. The DNA for the CDR3 is TGTGCCTGGAGACAGGGGACGAACACCGGGGAGCTGTTTTTT. Translation gives CAWRQGTNTGELFF. J is TRBJ2-2 and V is TRBV30; TRBD1 matches 7 bases. V lost 3 bases, J lost 0 bases, and 1 base stayed unmatched. Germline V gene sequence: CDR1 GTSNPN, CDR2 SVGIG (reference sequence). The length of the CDR3 is 14 residues.

This chain links TRBV7-9 with TRBJ1-1; 7 bases line up with TRBD1. Germline V lookup: CDR1 SEHNR, CDR2 FQNEAQ (reference sequence). V gave up 3 bases and J gave up 4 bases; unmatched junction bases: 8. The CDR3 has 15 residues. The CDR3: CASSFPDRVGTEAFF. DNA of the CDR3: TGTGCCAGCAGCTTCCCCGACAGGGTTGGCACTGAAGCTTTCTTT.

The chain couples TRBV7-9 to TRBJ1-1; 9 positions match TRBD1. In germline, CDR1 is SEHNR, CDR2 FQNEAQ (reference sequence). With V trimmed by 2 bases and J by 5 bases, 3 bases remained unmatched. The CDR3 loop spans 14 amino acids. CDR3 sequence reads: CASSLMGQGTEAFF. The CDR3 DNA reads as TGTGCCAGCAGCTTAATGGGACAGGGTACTGAAGCTTTCTTT.

The J gene is TRBJ1-2, the V gene TRBV28; tentatively, D is TRBD1 (5 bases). Germline V lookup: CDR1 MDHEN, CDR2 SYDVKM. This CDR3 spans 14 amino acids. V was cut by 6 bases and J by 4 bases, with 15 bases left in between. The chain's CDR3 is CASSDSGPLYGYTF. Here the CDR3 DNA reads TGTGCCAGCAGCGACTCGGGACCTCTCTATGGCTACACCTTC.

V gene TRBV28 combines with J gene TRBJ1-2; no clear D gene. CDR3 size: 12 residues. Deletions cut 11 bases from V and 0 bases from J, with 10 bases between. CDR1 is MDHEN, CDR2 SYDVKM, per germline. CDR3 sequence (DNA): TGTGCCGGGAATTCGCCTAACTATGGCTACACCTTC. Amino acids: CAGNSPNYGYTF.

This rearrangement joins TRBV28 to TRBJ1-4, with D maybe TRBD1 (5 bases). Germline V CDR1 and CDR2: MDHEN, SYDVKM. This CDR3 has 16 amino acids. Trimming cost V 3 bases and J 8 bases, with 19 bases left between them. This CDR3 is CASSLVTGGTQEKLFF. Here the CDR3 DNA reads TGTGCCAGCAGTTTGGTAACGGGGGGGACGCAGGAAAAACTGTTTTTT.